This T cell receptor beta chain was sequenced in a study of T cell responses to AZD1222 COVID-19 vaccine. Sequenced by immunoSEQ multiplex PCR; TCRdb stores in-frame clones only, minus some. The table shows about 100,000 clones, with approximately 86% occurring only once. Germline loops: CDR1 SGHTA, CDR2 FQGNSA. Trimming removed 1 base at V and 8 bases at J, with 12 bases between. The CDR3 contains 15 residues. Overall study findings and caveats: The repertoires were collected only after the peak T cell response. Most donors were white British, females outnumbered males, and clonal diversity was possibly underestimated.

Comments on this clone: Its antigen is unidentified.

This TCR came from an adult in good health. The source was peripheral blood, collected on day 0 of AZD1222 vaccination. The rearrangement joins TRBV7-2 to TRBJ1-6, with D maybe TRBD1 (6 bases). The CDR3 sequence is CASSLVGRGDSPLHF. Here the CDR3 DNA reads TGTGCCAGCAGCTTAGTGGGCAGGGGCGATTCACCCCTCCACTTT.